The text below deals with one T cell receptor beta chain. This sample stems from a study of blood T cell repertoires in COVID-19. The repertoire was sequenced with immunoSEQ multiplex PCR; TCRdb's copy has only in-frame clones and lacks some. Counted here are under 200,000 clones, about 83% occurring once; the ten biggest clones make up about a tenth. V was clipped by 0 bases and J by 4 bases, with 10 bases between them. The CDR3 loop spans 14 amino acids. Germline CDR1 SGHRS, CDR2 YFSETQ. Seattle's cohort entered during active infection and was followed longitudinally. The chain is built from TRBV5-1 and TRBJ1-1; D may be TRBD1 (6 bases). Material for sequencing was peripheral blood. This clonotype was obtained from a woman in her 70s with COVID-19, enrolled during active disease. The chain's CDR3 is CASSLGQGLTEAFF. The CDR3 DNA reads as TGCGCCAGCAGCTTGGGGCAGGGGCTCACTGAAGCTTTCTTT.